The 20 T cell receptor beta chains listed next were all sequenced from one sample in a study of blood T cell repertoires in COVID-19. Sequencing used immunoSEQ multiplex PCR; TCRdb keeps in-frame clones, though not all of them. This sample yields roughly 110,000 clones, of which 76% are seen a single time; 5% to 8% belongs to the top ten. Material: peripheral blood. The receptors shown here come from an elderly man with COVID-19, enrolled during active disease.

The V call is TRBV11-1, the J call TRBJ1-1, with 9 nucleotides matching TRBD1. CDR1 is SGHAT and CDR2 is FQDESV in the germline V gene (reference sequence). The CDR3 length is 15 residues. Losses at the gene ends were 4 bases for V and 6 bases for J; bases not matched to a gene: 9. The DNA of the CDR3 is TGTGCCAGCAGCTCCCGGACAGGGGTCCCCTCTGAAGCTTTCTTT. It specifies CASSSRTGVPSEAFF.

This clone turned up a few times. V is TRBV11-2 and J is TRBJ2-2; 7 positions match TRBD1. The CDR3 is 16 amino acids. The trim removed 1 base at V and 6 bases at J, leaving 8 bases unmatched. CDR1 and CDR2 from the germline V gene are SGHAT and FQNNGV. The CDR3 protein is CASSLGNSQGAGELFF. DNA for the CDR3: TGTGCCAGCAGCTTAGGAAATTCCCAGGGGGCCGGGGAGCTGTTTTTT.

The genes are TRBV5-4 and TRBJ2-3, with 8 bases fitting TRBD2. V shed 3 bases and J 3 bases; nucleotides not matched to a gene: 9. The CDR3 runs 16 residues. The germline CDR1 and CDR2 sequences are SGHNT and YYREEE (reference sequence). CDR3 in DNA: TGTGCCAGCAGCTCCGGGACTAGGGGGTCTACAGATACGCAGTATTTT. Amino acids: CASSSGTRGSTDTQYF. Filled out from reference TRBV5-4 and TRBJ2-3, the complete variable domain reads ETGVTQSPTHLIKTRGQQVTLRCSSQSGHNTVSWYQQALGQGPQFIFQYYREEENGRGNFPPRFSGLQFPNYSSELNVNALELDDSALYLCASSSGTRGSTDTQYFGPGTRLTVL.

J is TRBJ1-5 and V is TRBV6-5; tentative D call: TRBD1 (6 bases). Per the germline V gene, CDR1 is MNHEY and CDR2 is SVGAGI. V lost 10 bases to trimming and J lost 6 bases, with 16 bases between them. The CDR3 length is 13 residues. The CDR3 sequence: CATAPGVGQPQHF. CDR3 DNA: TGTGCCACAGCACCAGGGGTTGGTCAGCCCCAGCATTTT.

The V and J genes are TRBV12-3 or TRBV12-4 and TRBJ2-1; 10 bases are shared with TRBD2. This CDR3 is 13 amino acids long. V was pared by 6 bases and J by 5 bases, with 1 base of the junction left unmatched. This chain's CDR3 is CASSLAGDNEQFF. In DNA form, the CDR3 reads TGTGCCAGCAGCCTAGCGGGAGACAATGAGCAGTTCTTC.

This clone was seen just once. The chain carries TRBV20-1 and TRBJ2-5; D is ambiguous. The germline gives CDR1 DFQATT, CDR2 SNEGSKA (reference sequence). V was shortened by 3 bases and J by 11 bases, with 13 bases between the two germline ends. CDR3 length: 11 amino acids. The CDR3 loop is CSARVQRRQYF. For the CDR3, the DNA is TGCAGTGCTAGGGTCCAGCGACGTCAGTACTTC.

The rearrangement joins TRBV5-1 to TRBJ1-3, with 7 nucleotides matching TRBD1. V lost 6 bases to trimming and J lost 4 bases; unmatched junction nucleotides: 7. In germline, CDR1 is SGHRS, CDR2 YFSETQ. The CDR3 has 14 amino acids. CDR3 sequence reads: CASMEGGPGNTIYF. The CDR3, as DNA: TGCGCCAGCATGGAAGGGGGCCCGGGAAACACCATATATTTT.

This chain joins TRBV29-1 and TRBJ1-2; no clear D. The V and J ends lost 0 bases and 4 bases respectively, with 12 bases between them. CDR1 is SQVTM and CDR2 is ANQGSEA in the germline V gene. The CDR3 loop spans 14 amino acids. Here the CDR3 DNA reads TGCAGCGTTGAAGATCTTCCTCTAGCCTATGGCTACACCTTC. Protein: CSVEDLPLAYGYTF.

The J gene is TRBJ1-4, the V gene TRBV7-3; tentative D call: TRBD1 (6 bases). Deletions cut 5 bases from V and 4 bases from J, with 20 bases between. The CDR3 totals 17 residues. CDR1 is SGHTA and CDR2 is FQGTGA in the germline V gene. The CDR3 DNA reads TGTGCCAGCAGCAGAGAGGCCAAACAGGGCAGTAATGAAAAACTGTTTTTT. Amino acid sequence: CASSREAKQGSNEKLFF.

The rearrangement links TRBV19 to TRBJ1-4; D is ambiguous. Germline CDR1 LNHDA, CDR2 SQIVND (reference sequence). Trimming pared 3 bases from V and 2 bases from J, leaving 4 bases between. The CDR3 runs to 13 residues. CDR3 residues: CASSISTNEKLFF. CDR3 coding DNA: TGTGCCAGTAGTATTTCGACTAATGAAAAACTGTTTTTT.

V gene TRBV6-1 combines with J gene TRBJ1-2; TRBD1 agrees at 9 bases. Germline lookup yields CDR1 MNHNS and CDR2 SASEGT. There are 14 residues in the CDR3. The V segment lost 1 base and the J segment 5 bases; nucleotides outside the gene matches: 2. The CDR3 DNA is TGTGCCAGCAGTGAAGGGACAGGGGATTATGGCTACACCTTC. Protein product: CASSEGTGDYGYTF.

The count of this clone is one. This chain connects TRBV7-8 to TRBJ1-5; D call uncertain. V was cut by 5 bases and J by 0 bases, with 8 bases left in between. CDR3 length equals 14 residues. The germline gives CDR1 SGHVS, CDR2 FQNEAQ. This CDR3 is CASSTRDSNQPQHF. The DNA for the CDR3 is TGTGCCAGCAGCACCCGGGATAGCAATCAGCCCCAGCATTTT. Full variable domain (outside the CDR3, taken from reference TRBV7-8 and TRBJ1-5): GAGVSQSPRYKVAKRGQDVALRCDPISGHVSLFWYQQALGQGPEFLTYFQNEAQLDKSGLPSDRFFAERPEGSVSTLKIQRTQQEDSAVYLCASSTRDSNQPQHFGDGTRLSIL.

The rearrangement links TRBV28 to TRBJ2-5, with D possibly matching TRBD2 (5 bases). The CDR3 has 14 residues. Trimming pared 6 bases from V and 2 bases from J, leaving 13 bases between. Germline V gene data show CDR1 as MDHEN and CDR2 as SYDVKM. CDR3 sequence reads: CASSLAGQQETQYF. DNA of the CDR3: TGTGCCAGCAGCCTTGCGGGCCAGCAAGAGACCCAGTACTTC.

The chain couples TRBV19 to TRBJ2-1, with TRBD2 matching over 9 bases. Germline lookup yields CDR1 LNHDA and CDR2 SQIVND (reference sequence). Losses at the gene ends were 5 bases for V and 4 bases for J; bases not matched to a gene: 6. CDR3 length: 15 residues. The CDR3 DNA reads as TGTGCCAGTAGTCTATGGACTAGCGAATACAATGAGCAGTTCTTC. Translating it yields CASSLWTSEYNEQFF. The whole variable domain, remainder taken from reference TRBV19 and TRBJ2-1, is DGGITQSPKYLFRKEGQNVTLSCEQNLNHDAMYWYRQDPGQGLRLIYYSQIVNDFQKGDIAEGYSVSREKKESFPLTVTSAQKNPTAFYLCASSLWTSEYNEQFFGPGTRLTVL.

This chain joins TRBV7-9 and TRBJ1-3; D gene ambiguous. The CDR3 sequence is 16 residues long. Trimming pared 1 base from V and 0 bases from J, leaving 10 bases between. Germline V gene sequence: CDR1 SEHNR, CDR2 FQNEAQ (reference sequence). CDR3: CASSLVKSLSGNTIYF. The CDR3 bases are TGTGCCAGCAGCTTAGTGAAGAGCCTCTCTGGAAACACCATATATTTT. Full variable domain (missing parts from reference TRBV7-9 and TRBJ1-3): DTGVSQNPRHKITKRGQNVTFRCDPISEHNRLYWYRQTLGQGPEFLTYFQNEAQLEKSRLLSDRFSAERPKGSFSTLEIQRTEQGDSAMYLCASSLVKSLSGNTIYFGEGSWLTVV.

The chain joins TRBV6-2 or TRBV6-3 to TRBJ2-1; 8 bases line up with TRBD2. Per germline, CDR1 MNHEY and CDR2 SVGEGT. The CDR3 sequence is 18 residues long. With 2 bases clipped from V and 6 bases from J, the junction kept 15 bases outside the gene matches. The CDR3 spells CASSYDPLTGSGGNEQFF. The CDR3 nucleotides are TGTGCCAGCAGTTACGACCCCTTAACGGGAAGCGGGGGCAATGAGCAGTTCTTC.

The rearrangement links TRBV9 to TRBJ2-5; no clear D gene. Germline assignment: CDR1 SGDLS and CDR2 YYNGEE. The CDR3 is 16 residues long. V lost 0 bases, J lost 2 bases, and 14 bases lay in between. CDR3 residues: CASSVGGIAMQETQYF. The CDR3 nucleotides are TGTGCCAGCAGCGTAGGAGGCATAGCCATGCAAGAGACCCAGTACTTC. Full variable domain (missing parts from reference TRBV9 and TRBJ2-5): DSGVTQTPKHLITATGQRVTLRCSPRSGDLSVYWYQQSLDQGLQFLIQYYNGEERAKGNILERFSAQQFPDLHSELNLSSLELGDSALYFCASSVGGIAMQETQYFGPGTRLLVL.

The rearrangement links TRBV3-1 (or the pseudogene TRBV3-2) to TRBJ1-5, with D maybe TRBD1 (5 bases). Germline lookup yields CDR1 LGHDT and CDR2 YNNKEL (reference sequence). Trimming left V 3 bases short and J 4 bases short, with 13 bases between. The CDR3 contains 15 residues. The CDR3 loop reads CASSQSTDRNQPQHF. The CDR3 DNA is TGTGCCAGCAGCCAGTCCACAGACAGAAATCAGCCCCAGCATTTT.

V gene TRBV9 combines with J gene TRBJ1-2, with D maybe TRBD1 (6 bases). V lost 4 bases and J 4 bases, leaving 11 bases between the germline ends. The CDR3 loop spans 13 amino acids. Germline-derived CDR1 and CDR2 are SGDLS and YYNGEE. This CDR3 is CASSQGTSYGYTF. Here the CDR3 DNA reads TGTGCCAGCAGCCAGGGGACAAGCTATGGCTACACCTTC. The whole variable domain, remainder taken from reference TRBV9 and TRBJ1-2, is DSGVTQTPKHLITATGQRVTLRCSPRSGDLSVYWYQQSLDQGLQFLIQYYNGEERAKGNILERFSAQQFPDLHSELNLSSLELGDSALYFCASSQGTSYGYTFGSGTRLTVV.

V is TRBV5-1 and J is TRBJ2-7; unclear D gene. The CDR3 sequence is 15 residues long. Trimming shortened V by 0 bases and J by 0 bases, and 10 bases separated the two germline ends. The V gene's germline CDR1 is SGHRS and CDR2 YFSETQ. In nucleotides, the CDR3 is TGCGCCAGCAGCTTGGGCGCTACCTACTCCTACGAGCAGTACTTC. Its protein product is CASSLGATYSYEQYF.